This record covers a single T cell receptor (beta chain). These data belong to a study of blood T cell repertoires in COVID-19. Turning to the study itself: COVID-19 samples, acute and convalescent, were from the United States, Italy and Spain. T cells, B-cell-depleted T cells, or PBMCs supplied cDNA or gDNA.

Per the study methods: Estimated nucleated cell counts came from reference gene primer amplification. Produced via immunoSEQ multiplex PCR; TCRdb's table is partial and in-frame only. V and J calls and clone size are copied from that table; D and trimming were computed from the DNA. The table has some 150,000 clones, over 80% seen once. Germline lookup yields CDR1 MDHEN and CDR2 SYDVKM. This CDR3 has 11 amino acids. The V and J ends lost 6 bases and 7 bases respectively, with 9 bases between them. This sequence originates from a woman aged 55-70 years who had recovered from COVID-19. The rearrangement uses TRBV28 and TRBJ1-1; no firm D call. The sample was peripheral blood. CDR3 residues: CASRSGSEAFF. The CDR3 coding sequence is TGTGCCAGCAGATCCGGGAGTGAAGCTTTCTTT.